A selection of T cell receptor beta chains follows, all from one sample in a study of vaccination effects on CD4 cells after COVID-19. Their cognate antigens are unknown. Assay used: immunoSEQ multiplex PCR; TCRdb lists only in-frame clones, some missing. The sample includes 70,000 to 95,000 clones, over 70% of them seen just once. The sample consisted of CD4+ T cells from PBMCs cultured with HCoV-OC43 spike peptides, taken after COVID-19 vaccination. All receptors come from a human donor who received a COVID-19 vaccine. The CDR3 runs from the conserved cysteine through the conserved F or W. The order of the fields is V gene, D gene, clone size, J gene, CDR3 protein, CDR3 DNA. D genes are given only for firm matches. The listing skips clone size in some rows; elsewhere it reads once, few, many or a size class.

TRBV28	TRBD1	-	TRBJ2-6	CASSWLAGGHSGANVLTF	TGTGCCAGCAGTTGGCTGGCAGGGGGTCACTCTGGGGCCAACGTCCTGACTTTC
TRBV5-5	-	-	TRBJ1-2	CASSFGGNYGYTF	TGTGCCAGCAGCTTTGGGGGTAACTATGGCTACACCTTC
TRBV19	-	-	TRBJ2-1	CASRPRSGVSYNEQFF	TGTGCCAGTAGGCCGCGGAGCGGCGTTTCCTACAATGAGCAGTTCTTC
TRBV28	TRBD1	-	TRBJ2-1	CARNIPGQGKNNEQFF	TGTGCCCGCAATATCCCGGGACAGGGTAAGAACAATGAGCAGTTCTTC
TRBV7-9	-	-	TRBJ1-4	CASSLVGGANEKLFF	TGTGCCAGCAGCTTAGTCGGGGGAGCTAATGAAAAACTGTTTTTT
TRBV10-3	TRBD1	-	TRBJ1-6	CAISEFGQGNSPLHF	TGTGCCATCAGTGAGTTCGGACAGGGCAACTCACCCCTCCACTTT
TRBV10-1	-	-	TRBJ2-2	CASRRDGNTGELFF	TGCGCCAGCAGGCGGGACGGTAACACCGGGGAGCTGTTTTTT
TRBV24-1	TRBD1	few	TRBJ2-5	CATSPGQAETQYF	TGTGCCACCAGTCCCGGACAGGCAGAGACCCAGTACTTC
TRBV27	TRBD1	-	TRBJ2-4	CASSSSRTGVNIQYF	TGTGCCAGCAGTAGTTCAAGGACAGGGGTAAACATTCAGTACTTC
TRBV5-1	-	-	TRBJ1-1	CASSLVPNTEAFF	TGCGCCAGCAGCTTGGTCCCGAACACTGAAGCTTTCTTT
TRBV7-2	-	-	TRBJ1-1	CASSLEPRGTEAFF	TGTGCCAGCAGCTTAGAACCCAGGGGAACTGAAGCTTTCTTT
TRBV24-1	-	-	TRBJ2-5	CATSDRDKEETQYF	TGTGCCACCAGTGACCGGGACAAGGAAGAGACCCAGTACTTC
TRBV24-1	TRBD2	few	TRBJ2-1	CATKPPPGLAANNEQFF	TGTGCCACCAAACCGCCACCCGGGCTAGCGGCCAACAATGAGCAGTTCTTC
TRBV10-2	-	-	TRBJ1-6	CASSRITYNSPLHF	TGCGCCAGCAGTAGAATCACCTATAATTCACCCCTCCACTTT
TRBV5-1	TRBD1	few	TRBJ2-3	CASSLGTGITDTQYF	TGCGCCAGCAGCTTGGGGACAGGGATCACAGATACGCAGTATTTT
TRBV5-4	TRBD2	-	TRBJ2-1	CASSQTSGQYNEQFF	TGTGCCAGCAGTCAGACTAGCGGACAATACAATGAGCAGTTCTTC
TRBV11-2	-	-	TRBJ1-2	CASSLTGYGYTF	TGTGCCAGCAGCCTTACCGGTTATGGCTACACCTTC
TRBV9	-	-	TRBJ2-1	CASSVEGEQFF	TGTGCCAGCAGCGTAGAGGGGGAGCAGTTCTTC
TRBV19	-	once	TRBJ1-2	CASTGTEYGYTF	TGTGCCAGTACGGGCACTGAATATGGCTACACCTTC
TRBV7-3	TRBD2	-	TRBJ2-3	CASSSASGSTDTQYF	TGTGCCAGCAGCTCGGCTAGCGGTAGCACAGATACGCAGTATTTT
TRBV28	-	-	TRBJ1-6	CASSRIGGHSPLHF	TGTGCCAGCAGCCGCATAGGGGGGCATTCACCCCTCCACTTT
TRBV6-2/TRBV6-3	-	-	TRBJ2-2	CASSPTRPGPNGELFF	TGTGCCAGCAGTCCAACTCGGCCTGGGCCAAACGGGGAGCTGTTTTTT
TRBV5-1	-	-	TRBJ1-1	CASTPQAPGNTEAFF	TGCGCCAGCACCCCCCAGGCGCCGGGGAACACTGAAGCTTTCTTT